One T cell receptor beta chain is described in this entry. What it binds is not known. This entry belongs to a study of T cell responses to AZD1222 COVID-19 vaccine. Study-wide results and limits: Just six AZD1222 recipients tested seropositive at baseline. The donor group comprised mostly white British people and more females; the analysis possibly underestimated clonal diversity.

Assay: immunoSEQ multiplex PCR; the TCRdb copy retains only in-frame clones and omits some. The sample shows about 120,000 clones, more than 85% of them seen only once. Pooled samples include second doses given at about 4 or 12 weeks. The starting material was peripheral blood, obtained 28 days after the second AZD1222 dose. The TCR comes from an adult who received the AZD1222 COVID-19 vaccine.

CDR3 sequence: CSGRDKNTDTQYF. CDR3 nucleotides: TGCAGCGGGCGGGACAAAAACACAGATACGCAGTATTTT. The chain links TRBV29-1 to TRBJ2-3; D is possibly TRBD1 or TRBD2 (6 bases each). CDR3 length: 13 residues. V was clipped by 7 bases and J by 2 bases, with 13 bases between them. The germline V gene has CDR1 SQVTM and CDR2 ANQGSEA.